This T cell receptor beta chain was retrieved from a study of T cells after posttransplantation cyclophosphamide. There are many counts of this clone. Its target is unknown. Deletions cut 4 bases from V and 0 bases from J, with 11 bases between. There are 15 residues in the CDR3. Germline V gene lookup returns CDR1 SGHDN and CDR2 FVKESK. Treatment was busulfan-fludarabine conditioning, a marrow graft, and cyclophosphamide on days +3 and +4. Study-wide points: TRB clonality was highly associated with recipient CMV seropositivity and reactivation. Tissue-infiltrating T cells from skin or gut overlapped little with blood T cells.

Here immunoSEQ multiplex PCR was the method, and the copy in TCRdb shows in-frame clones only, minus some. The repertoire consists of approximately 17,000 clones, none detected only once. This material consisted of PBMCs, taken after allogeneic stem cell transplant with posttransplant cyclophosphamide. The sequence was collected from a female patient aged 25-40 years who received an allogeneic stem cell transplant from a related donor, was CMV-positive, and had no GVHD. Some T cells may originate from the graft donor. The rearrangement links TRBV14 to TRBJ2-3; possibly TRBD2 for D (6 bases). CDR3 residues: CASSPRLESTDTQYF. DNA for the CDR3: TGTGCCAGCAGCCCCAGACTAGAAAGCACAGATACGCAGTATTTT.